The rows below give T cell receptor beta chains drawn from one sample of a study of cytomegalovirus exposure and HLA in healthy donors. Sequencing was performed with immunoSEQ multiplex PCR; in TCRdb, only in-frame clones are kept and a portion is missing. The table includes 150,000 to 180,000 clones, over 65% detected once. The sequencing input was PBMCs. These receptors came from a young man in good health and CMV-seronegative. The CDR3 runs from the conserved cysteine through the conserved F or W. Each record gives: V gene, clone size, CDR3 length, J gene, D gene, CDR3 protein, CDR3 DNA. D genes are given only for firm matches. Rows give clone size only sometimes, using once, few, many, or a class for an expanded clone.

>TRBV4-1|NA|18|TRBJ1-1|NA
CASSQDYQAVNRDTEAFF
TGCGCCAGCAGCCAAGATTACCAGGCGGTCAACAGGGACACTGAAGCTTTCTTT
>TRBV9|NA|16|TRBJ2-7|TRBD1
CASSVGSRDRVNEQYF
TGTGCCAGCAGCGTAGGGTCGAGGGACAGGGTCAACGAGCAGTACTTC
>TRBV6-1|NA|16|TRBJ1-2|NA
CASSEAGGGSYYGYTF
TGTGCCAGCAGTGAGGCTGGTGGAGGGTCCTACTATGGCTACACCTTC
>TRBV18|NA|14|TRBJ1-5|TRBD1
CASSPGGGNQPQNF
TGTGCCAGCTCACCTGGAGGGGGCAATCAGCCCCAGAATTTT
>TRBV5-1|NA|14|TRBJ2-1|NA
CASSLGAGTGEQFF
TGCGCCAGCAGCTTGGGGGCGGGGACTGGTGAGCAGTTCTTC
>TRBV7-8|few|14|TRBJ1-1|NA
CASSFGGRGTEAFF
TGTGCCAGCAGCTTTGGAGGGAGGGGCACTGAAGCTTTCTTT
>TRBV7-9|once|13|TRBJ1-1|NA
CASSLQENTEAFF
TGTGCCAGCAGCTTACAGGAGAACACTGAAGCTTTCTTT
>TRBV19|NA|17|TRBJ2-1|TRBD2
CASSHPAAGVSYNEQFF
TGTGCCAGTAGCCATCCGGCGGCGGGGGTTTCGTACAATGAGCAGTTCTTC
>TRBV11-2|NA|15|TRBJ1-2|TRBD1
CASSQNRGPRRGYTF
TGTGCCAGCAGCCAGAACAGGGGTCCTAGACGTGGCTACACCTTC
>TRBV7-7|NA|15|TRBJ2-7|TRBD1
CASSRGQGIGYEQYF
TGTGCCAGCAGCAGGGGACAGGGGATTGGCTACGAGCAGTACTTC
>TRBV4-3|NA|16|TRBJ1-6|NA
CASSQDPTGYNSPLHF
TGCGCCAGCAGCCAAGATCCGACAGGTTATAATTCACCCCTCCACTTT
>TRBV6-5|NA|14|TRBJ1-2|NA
CASSYSGQTRGYTF
TGTGCCAGCAGTTACTCAGGACAGACGAGAGGCTACACCTTC
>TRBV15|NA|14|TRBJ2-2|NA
CATSPDRNTGELFF
TGTGCCACCAGCCCGGACAGAAACACCGGGGAGCTGTTTTTT
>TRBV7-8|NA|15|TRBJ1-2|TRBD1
CASSLRTGNNYGYTF
TGTGCCAGCAGCTTAAGGACAGGGAACAACTATGGCTACACCTTC
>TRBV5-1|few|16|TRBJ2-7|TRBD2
CASSWSSGAYSYEQYF
TGCGCCAGCAGCTGGTCCAGCGGGGCTTACTCCTACGAGCAGTACTTC
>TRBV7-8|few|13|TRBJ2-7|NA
CASSLAGGREQYF
TGTGCCAGCAGCTTAGCGGGTGGGAGGGAGCAGTACTTC
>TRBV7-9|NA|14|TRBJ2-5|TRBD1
CASSLHDREETQYF
TGTGCCAGCAGCCTACATGACAGGGAAGAGACCCAGTACTTC
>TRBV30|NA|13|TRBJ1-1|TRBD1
CAWSRTGGTEAFF
TGTGCCTGGAGTAGGACAGGGGGAACTGAAGCTTTCTTT
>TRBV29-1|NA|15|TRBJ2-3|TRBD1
CSADRAGLFTDTQYF
TGCAGCGCAGACAGGGCGGGTCTCTTCACAGATACGCAGTATTTT
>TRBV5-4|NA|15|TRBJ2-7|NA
CASSFSGGLVSEQYF
TGTGCCAGCAGCTTCTCGGGGGGCCTAGTTAGTGAGCAGTACTTC
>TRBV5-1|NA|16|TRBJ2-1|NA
CASSLSPAGVGNEQFF
TGCGCCAGCAGCTTGTCGCCGGCAGGGGTCGGCAATGAGCAGTTCTTC
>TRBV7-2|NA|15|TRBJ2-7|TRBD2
CASSQTSGGAYEQYF
TGTGCCAGCAGCCAGACTAGCGGGGGGGCTTACGAGCAGTACTTC
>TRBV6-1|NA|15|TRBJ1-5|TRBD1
CASSTLQGGNQPQHF
TGTGCCAGCAGTACCCTACAGGGGGGCAATCAGCCCCAGCATTTT
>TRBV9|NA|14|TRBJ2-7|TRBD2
CASSVQAGGHEQYF
TGTGCCAGCAGCGTTCAGGCGGGGGGACACGAGCAGTACTTC
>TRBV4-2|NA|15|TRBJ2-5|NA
CASSQDRGGGETQYF
TGTGCCAGCAGCCAAGATCGAGGGGGGGGAGAGACCCAGTACTTC
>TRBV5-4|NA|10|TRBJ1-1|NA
CASILVEAFF
TGTGCCAGCATCCTAGTTGAAGCTTTCTTT
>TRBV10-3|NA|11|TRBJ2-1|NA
CAISESREQFF
TGTGCCATCAGTGAGTCGCGGGAGCAGTTCTTC
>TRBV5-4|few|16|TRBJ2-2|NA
CASSLVGKGNTGELFF
TGTGCCAGCAGCTTGGTGGGCAAAGGGAACACCGGGGAGCTGTTTTTT
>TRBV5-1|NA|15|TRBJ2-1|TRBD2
CASSSSGGSYNEQFF
TGCGCCAGCAGTTCTAGCGGGGGTTCCTACAATGAGCAGTTCTTC
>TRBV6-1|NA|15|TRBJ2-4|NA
CASRWEGGAKNIQYF
TGTGCCAGCAGGTGGGAGGGGGGGGCCAAAAACATTCAGTACTTC
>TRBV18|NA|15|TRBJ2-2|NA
CASSTRQVGVGELFF
TGTGCCAGCTCAACCCGACAGGTGGGCGTCGGGGAGCTGTTTTTT
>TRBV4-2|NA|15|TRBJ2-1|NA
CASSQAVGGYNEQFF
TGTGCCAGCAGCCAAGCGGTCGGGGGCTACAATGAGCAGTTCTTC
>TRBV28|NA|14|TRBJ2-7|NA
CASNIEGPSYEQYF
TGTGCCAGCAATATAGAGGGCCCCTCCTACGAGCAGTACTTC
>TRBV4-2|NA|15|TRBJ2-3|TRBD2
CASSQATSGTDTQYF
TGTGCCAGCAGCCAAGCGACTAGCGGCACAGATACGCAGTATTTT
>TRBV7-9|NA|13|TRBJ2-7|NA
CASSLTGTYEQYF
TGTGCCAGCAGCTTAACAGGGACCTACGAGCAGTACTTC
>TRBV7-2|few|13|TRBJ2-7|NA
CASRPQGFYEQYF
TGTGCCAGCAGACCACAGGGATTCTACGAGCAGTACTTC
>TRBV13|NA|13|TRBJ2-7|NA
CASRQGPGYEQYF
TGTGCCAGCAGACAGGGACCGGGCTACGAGCAGTACTTC
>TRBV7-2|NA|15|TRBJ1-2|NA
CASSLGQAANYGYTF
TGTGCCAGCAGCTTAGGCCAGGCCGCTAACTATGGCTACACCTTC
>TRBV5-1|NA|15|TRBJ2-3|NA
CASSFAQGIADTQYF
TGCGCCAGCAGCTTTGCCCAGGGGATAGCAGATACGCAGTATTTT
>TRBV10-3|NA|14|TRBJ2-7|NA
CAISGYRDTYEQYF
TGTGCCATCAGTGGTTACAGGGACACCTACGAGCAGTACTTC
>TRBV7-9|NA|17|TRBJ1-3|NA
CASSLGPSTVSGNTIYF
TGTGCCAGCAGCTTAGGCCCGTCTACCGTCTCTGGAAACACCATATATTTT
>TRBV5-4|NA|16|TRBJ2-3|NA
CASSLDAGASTDTQYF
TGTGCCAGCAGCTTGGATGCAGGGGCCAGCACAGATACGCAGTATTTT
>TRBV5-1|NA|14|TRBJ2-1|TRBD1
CASSPDRVGNEQFF
TGCGCCAGCAGCCCAGACAGGGTAGGTAATGAGCAGTTCTTC
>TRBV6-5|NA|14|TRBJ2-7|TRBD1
CASRQDRGVGEQYF
TGTGCCAGCAGACAGGACAGGGGAGTTGGCGAGCAGTACTTC
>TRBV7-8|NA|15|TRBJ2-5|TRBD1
CASSRGQGGQETQYF
TGTGCCAGCAGCAGGGGACAGGGGGGCCAAGAGACTCAGTACTTC
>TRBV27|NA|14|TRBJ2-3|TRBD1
CASTQGTGTDTQYF
TGTGCCAGCACCCAGGGGACAGGCACAGATACGCAGTATTTT
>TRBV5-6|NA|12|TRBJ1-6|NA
CASSLEGSPLHF
TGTGCCAGCAGCTTGGAGGGGTCACCCCTCCACTTT
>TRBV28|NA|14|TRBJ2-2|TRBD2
CASSLEAGGRELFF
TGTGCCAGCAGTTTAGAAGCGGGAGGGAGGGAGCTGTTTTTT
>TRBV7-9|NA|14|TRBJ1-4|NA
CASSVPRTGEKLFF
TGTGCCAGCAGCGTACCGAGAACTGGTGAAAAACTGTTTTTT
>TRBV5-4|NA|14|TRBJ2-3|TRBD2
CASSLAGGQDTQYF
TGTGCCAGCAGCTTAGCGGGGGGGCAAGATACGCAGTATTTT
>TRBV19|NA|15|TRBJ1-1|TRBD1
CASSLRTGGTTEAFF
TGTGCCAGTAGTCTCAGGACAGGGGGCACAACTGAAGCTTTCTTT
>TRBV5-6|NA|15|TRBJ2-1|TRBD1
CASSLSRQGLSEQFF
TGTGCCAGCAGCTTGAGCCGACAGGGATTAAGTGAGCAGTTCTTC
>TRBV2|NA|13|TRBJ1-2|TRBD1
CASGTGFYFGYTF
TGTGCCAGCGGGACAGGGTTTTATTTTGGCTACACCTTC
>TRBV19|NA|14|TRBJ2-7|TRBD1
CASSSGQGLNEQYF
TGTGCCAGTAGTTCGGGACAGGGGCTCAACGAGCAGTACTTC
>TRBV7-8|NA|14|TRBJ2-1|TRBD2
CASTSSGSYNEQFF
TGTGCCAGCACCTCTAGCGGAAGTTACAATGAGCAGTTCTTC